Here is one TCR beta chain with its context. Different DNA sequences within this sample yield the same CDR3. The data originate from a study of shared T cell receptors in the human thymus. Trimming at V came to 0 bases and at J to 9 bases, leaving 9 bases not matched to a gene. Germline V lookup: CDR1 SGHDT, CDR2 YYEEEE. The CDR3 consists of 16 residues. Profiled with immunoSEQ multiplex PCR; TCRdb holds only in-frame clones, not every one. This repertoire shows about 660,000 clones, about 90% found once; its top ten account for roughly 0.0094%. These data also formed part of another study, on human thymus T cells. From that paper: Corrective cardiac operations yielded the resected thymus tissue. Use of V and J genes seemed skewed within the thymic and blood repertoires.

This chain uses TRBV5-6 with TRBJ1-6; 7 positions agree with TRBD1. This sequence originates from a boy under two years old with a congenital heart defect. The specimen was thymocytes. In nucleotides, the CDR3 is TGTGCCAGCAGCTTGGCCCGACAGGGCTGGGTTTCACCCCTCCACTTT. Its protein product is CASSLARQGWVSPLHF.